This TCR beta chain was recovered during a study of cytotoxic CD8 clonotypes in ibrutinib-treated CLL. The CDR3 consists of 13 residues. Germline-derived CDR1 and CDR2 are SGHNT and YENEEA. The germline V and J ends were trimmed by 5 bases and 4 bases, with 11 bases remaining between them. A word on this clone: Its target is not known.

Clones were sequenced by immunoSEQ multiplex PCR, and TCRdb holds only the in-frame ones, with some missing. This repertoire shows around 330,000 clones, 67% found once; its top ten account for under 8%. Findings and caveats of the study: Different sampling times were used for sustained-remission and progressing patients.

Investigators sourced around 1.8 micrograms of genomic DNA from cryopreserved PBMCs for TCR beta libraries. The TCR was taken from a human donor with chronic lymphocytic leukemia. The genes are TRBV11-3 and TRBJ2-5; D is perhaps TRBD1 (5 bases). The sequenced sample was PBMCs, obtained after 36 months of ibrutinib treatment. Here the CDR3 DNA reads TGTGCCAGCAGCGCAGGGTACAGAGAGACCCAGTACTTC. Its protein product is CASSAGYRETQYF.